The 29 T cell receptor beta chains below come from one sample, sequenced in a study of blood T cell repertoires in COVID-19. The method was immunoSEQ multiplex PCR; TCRdb's version includes in-frame clones alone and lacks a portion of them. Here the sample spans about 68,000 clones, 90% to 95% being singletons. Material for sequencing was peripheral blood. The receptors were sampled from a man in his forties with COVID-19, enrolled during active disease.

V is TRBV3-1 (or the pseudogene TRBV3-2) and J is TRBJ2-1; 12 nucleotides agree with TRBD2. V trimming: 1 base; J trimming: 0 bases; junction bases outside the gene matches: 7. Germline V gene sequence: CDR1 LGHDT, CDR2 YNNKEL (reference sequence). The CDR3 has 19 residues. The CDR3 region has the DNA TGTGCCAGCAGCCAAGGGACTAGCGGGGTCCGTAGCTCCTACAATGAGCAGTTCTTC. Its translation is CASSQGTSGVRSSYNEQFF.

This clone occurred once. The V and J genes are TRBV28 and TRBJ1-2; 9 bases are a match to TRBD1. Germline CDR1 and CDR2: MDHEN and SYDVKM. Unmatched junction bases numbered 5, after V lost 5 bases and J lost 7 bases. This CDR3 contains 13 residues. The CDR3 region has the DNA TGTGCCAGCAGTCAACAGGGGGCGCTTGGCTACACCTTC. Residues: CASSQQGALGYTF.

This clone is a singleton in its sample. The chain joins TRBV4-1 to TRBJ1-2; no clear D gene. The germline CDR1 and CDR2 sequences are MGHRA and YSYEKL. Trimming took 2 bases from V and 7 from J, leaving 11 bases between them. The CDR3 is 13 residues long. The DNA for the CDR3 is TGCGCCAGCAGCCAACATCGGGTGCGTGGCTACACCTTC. It translates to CASSQHRVRGYTF.

In nucleotides, the CDR3 is TGTGCCAGCAGCCTACTAGCGGGGAGGCAAGAGACCCAGTACTTC. It encodes CASSLLAGRQETQYF. The V and J genes are TRBV4-2 and TRBJ2-5; the match to TRBD2 covers 10 bases. V lost 4 bases to trimming and J lost 2 bases; unmatched junction nucleotides: 4. The germline V gene encodes CDR1 LGHNA and CDR2 YNFKEQ. This CDR3 has 15 amino acids.

The CDR3 DNA reads as TGTGCCAGCAGTTTTGGCGGGGGGGGCGGCACAGATACGCAGTATTTT. It encodes CASSFGGGGGTDTQYF. The genes are TRBV28 and TRBJ2-3, with 9 bases that match TRBD2. J was trimmed by 1 base and V by 3 bases; bases with no gene match: 5. The CDR3 runs 16 residues. In germline, CDR1 is MDHEN, CDR2 SYDVKM.

This chain joins TRBV27 and TRBJ2-7; TRBD1 aligns across 9 bases. CDR1 MNHEY and CDR2 SMNVEV come from the germline V gene (reference sequence). The CDR3 is made up of 15 amino acids. After removal of 6 bases from V and 3 bases from J, the junction contained 9 bases not matched to a gene. The CDR3 region has the DNA TGTGCCAGCAGGGAGGACAGGGGAGATGGCTACGAGCAGTACTTC. This gives the protein CASREDRGDGYEQYF.

This chain joins TRBV5-4 and TRBJ2-2, with 8 bases that match TRBD2. The germline CDR1 and CDR2 sequences are SGHNT and YYREEE (reference sequence). With 4 bases clipped from V and 0 bases from J, the junction kept 2 bases outside the gene matches. This CDR3 is 15 amino acids long. The CDR3 spells CASSGGGPNTGELFF. The CDR3 DNA reads as TGTGCCAGCAGCGGCGGGGGGCCGAACACCGGGGAGCTGTTTTTT.

The rearrangement uses TRBV4-1 and TRBJ1-5; TRBD1 is a possible D gene (6 bases). Trimming stripped 0 bases from V and 2 bases from J, with 11 bases between. Germline V gene lookup returns CDR1 MGHRA and CDR2 YSYEKL. The CDR3 spans 16 residues. The CDR3 loop is CASSQEGRGGNQPQHF. The CDR3 nucleotides are TGCGCCAGCAGCCAAGAGGGCAGGGGAGGCAATCAGCCCCAGCATTTT.

This chain uses TRBV14 with TRBJ2-1, with 12 positions matching TRBD2. The germline V gene encodes CDR1 SGHDN and CDR2 FVKESK. J gave up 4 bases and V 1 base, and 5 bases lay outside the gene matches. This CDR3 region has 17 residues. The CDR3 nucleotides read TGTGCCAGCAGCCAAGCCCGACTAGCGGGGGTTTACAATGAGCAGTTCTTC. This codes for CASSQARLAGVYNEQFF. The full variable domain, with the rest looked up from reference TRBV14 and TRBJ2-1, is EAGVTQFPSHSVIEKGQTVTLRCDPISGHDNLYWYRRVMGKEIKFLLHFVKESKQDESGMPNNRFLAERTGGTYSTLKVQPAELEDSGVYFCASSQARLAGVYNEQFFGPGTRLTVL.

The chain carries TRBV29-1 and TRBJ2-7; 9 bases are shared with TRBD2. CDR3 length: 13 residues. Germline assignment: CDR1 SQVTM and CDR2 ANQGSEA. Trimming cost V 6 bases and J 4 bases; bases outside gene matches: 7. The CDR3 DNA follows: TGCAGCGTGAGCGGGGGGCCGATTTACGAGCAGTACTTC. It specifies CSVSGGPIYEQYF.

The rearrangement joins TRBV10-2 to TRBJ2-5; the match to TRBD1 covers 7 bases. V shed 5 bases, J shed 6 bases, and the junction held 6 bases outside the gene matches. Germline CDR1 reads WSHSY; CDR2 reads SAAADI. The CDR3 sequence is 13 residues long. The CDR3 coding sequence is TGCGCCAGCAGTCCTGACAGGGTCCAGACCCAGTACTTC. This gives the protein CASSPDRVQTQYF.

V gene TRBV5-4 combines with J gene TRBJ2-2; TRBD2 agrees at 8 bases. This CDR3 contains 15 residues. Germline V gene lookup returns CDR1 SGHNT and CDR2 YYREEE (reference sequence). Trimming cost V 3 bases and J 4 bases; bases outside gene matches: 5. The CDR3 region has the DNA TGTGCCAGCAGCTCCGCGGGGGGAGGCACCGGGGAGCTGTTTTTT. This encodes CASSSAGGGTGELFF.

The chain links TRBV5-1 to TRBJ2-7; 8 bases are a match to TRBD1. There are 14 residues in the CDR3. Germline CDR1 and CDR2: SGHRS and YFSETQ. Trimming removed 3 bases from V and 0 bases from J; junction bases left unmatched: 2. CDR3 sequence (DNA): TGCGCCAGCAGCTGGGGACAGGCCTCCTACGAGCAGTACTTC. It encodes CASSWGQASYEQYF.

The rearrangement uses TRBV18 and TRBJ2-7; tentatively, D is TRBD1 (5 bases). Deletions cut 1 base from V and 4 bases from J, with 11 bases between. The CDR3 spans 14 residues. Germline CDR1 is KGHSH and CDR2 is LQKENI. CDR3 nucleotide sequence: TGTGCCAGCTCACCACTTGACAGCAAATACGAGCAGTACTTC. This sequence encodes CASSPLDSKYEQYF. Full variable domain (remainder filled in from reference TRBV18 and TRBJ2-7): NAGVMQNPRHLVRRRGQEARLRCSPMKGHSHVYWYRQLPEEGLKFMVYLQKENIIDESGMPKERFSAEFPKEGPSILRIQQVVRGDSAAYFCASSPLDSKYEQYFGPGTRLTVT.

Here the CDR3 DNA reads TGTGCCAGCAGCTTAAGTGCCTCGGGGACTGAAGCTTTCTTT. Protein sequence: CASSLSASGTEAFF. The chain uses TRBV11-2 and TRBJ1-1; no definite D call. This CDR3 has 14 residues. The V gene's germline CDR1 is SGHAT and CDR2 FQNNGV. The V and J ends lost 2 bases and 5 bases respectively, with 12 bases between them.

The chain combines TRBV30 with TRBJ2-5; no firm D call. V lost 1 base to trimming and J lost 2 bases, with 8 bases between them. This CDR3 is 13 amino acids long. Germline CDR1 GTSNPN, CDR2 SVGIG (reference sequence). The CDR3 DNA is TGTGCCTGGAGTGATACAGTGCAAGAGACCCAGTACTTC. Protein: CAWSDTVQETQYF.

The chain joins TRBV14 to TRBJ1-3, with 7 bases that match TRBD1. Germline V gene sequence: CDR1 SGHDN, CDR2 FVKESK. The J segment lost 8 bases and the V segment lost 5 bases, leaving 6 bases of the junction unmatched. The CDR3 length is 13 residues. CDR3 DNA: TGTGCCAGCAGCGTAAACAGGGGATACACCATATATTTT. This codes for CASSVNRGYTIYF.

CDR3 loop: CASMMTDSYGYTF. The CDR3 DNA sequence: TGTGCCAGCATGATGACAGACTCCTATGGCTACACCTTC. The gene calls are TRBV2 and TRBJ1-2, with a tentative D call TRBD1 (5 bases). The germline V gene encodes CDR1 SNHLY and CDR2 FYNNEI. The CDR3 totals 13 residues. V gave up 7 bases and J gave up 4 bases, with 13 bases separating them.

CDR3 DNA: TGTGCCTGGATAAAGGCAGGGGATAATTCACCCCTCCACTTT. This gives the protein CAWIKAGDNSPLHF. V and J are TRBV30 and TRBJ1-6; TRBD1 might be the D (6 bases). CDR1 and CDR2 (germline): GTSNPN, SVGIG (reference sequence). The CDR3 loop spans 14 amino acids. With 4 bases removed from V and 5 bases from J, the gap between germline ends came to 12 bases.

The chain couples TRBV27 to TRBJ2-7, with a possible D match to TRBD1 (6 bases). This CDR3 region has 13 residues. Trimming took 3 bases from V and 2 from J, leaving 8 bases between them. Per germline, CDR1 MNHEY and CDR2 SMNVEV (reference sequence). Here the CDR3 DNA reads TGTGCCAGCAGTTTGACAGGAGCCTACGAGCAGTACTTC. It encodes CASSLTGAYEQYF.

V gene TRBV2 combines with J gene TRBJ1-2; the match to TRBD1 covers 7 bases. Trimming cost V 4 bases and J 0 bases; bases outside gene matches: 8. Germline V CDR1 and CDR2: SNHLY, FYNNEI. This CDR3 has 16 residues. The CDR3: CASSGGNRGPNYGYTF. As DNA, the CDR3 is TGTGCCAGCAGTGGGGGCAACAGGGGCCCTAACTATGGCTACACCTTC.

The chain employs TRBV11-2 and TRBJ1-4; 8 bases align to TRBD1. Unmatched junction bases numbered 15, after V lost 5 bases and J lost 7 bases. Germline V gene sequence: CDR1 SGHAT, CDR2 FQNNGV. The CDR3 extends over 17 amino acids. The CDR3 here is CASSPPPGRGQSEKLFF. The CDR3 DNA reads as TGTGCCAGCAGCCCGCCCCCGGGCAGGGGGCAGAGTGAAAAACTGTTTTTT.

This clone occurred a few times. V and J are TRBV30 and TRBJ1-4; no definite D call. The ends were cut back, 0 bases at V and 7 bases at J, with 3 bases in the middle. The CDR3 covers 11 residues. The germline gives CDR1 GTSNPN, CDR2 SVGIG (reference sequence). The CDR3 region is CAWSVAEKLFF. CDR3 in DNA: TGTGCCTGGAGTGTAGCTGAAAAACTGTTTTTT.

The V call is TRBV5-1, the J call TRBJ1-4; 8 bases agree with TRBD1. The V segment lost 4 bases and the J segment 2 bases; nucleotides outside the gene matches: 7. The CDR3 spans 16 residues. CDR1 and CDR2 from the germline V gene are SGHRS and YFSETQ. The CDR3 reads CASSTGTGFTNEKLFF. The DNA of the CDR3 is TGCGCCAGCAGCACGGGGACAGGTTTTACTAATGAAAAACTGTTTTTT.

The chain combines TRBV7-2 with TRBJ1-2, with D possibly matching TRBD1 (5 bases). Germline assignment: CDR1 SGHTA and CDR2 FQGNSA. The CDR3 has 14 residues. With 0 bases removed from V and 6 bases from J, the gap between germline ends came to 11 bases. The CDR3 nucleotides are TGTGCCAGCAGCTTAGCGTCCAGGGCTGATGGCTACACCTTC. As protein: CASSLASRADGYTF.

The chain recombines TRBV5-4 with TRBJ1-2, with a possible D match to TRBD1 (6 bases). Germline loops: CDR1 SGHNT, CDR2 YYREEE (reference sequence). The CDR3 contains 16 residues. V lost 7 bases and J 1 base, leaving 20 bases between the germline ends. The CDR3 DNA sequence: TGTGCCAGCGGGGCCGGGGGGGCAGGTGGTAACTATGGCTACACCTTC. It translates to CASGAGGAGGNYGYTF.

This chain links TRBV18 with TRBJ1-2, with D possibly matching TRBD1 (5 bases). The CDR3 is made up of 15 amino acids. Trimming removed 6 bases at V and 5 bases at J, with 19 bases between. Germline values: CDR1 KGHSH, CDR2 LQKENI. The DNA of the CDR3 is TGTGCCAGCTCCGATACAAACCCGCAGGGTTATGGCTACACCTTC. This sequence encodes CASSDTNPQGYGYTF.

The rearrangement links TRBV4-1 to TRBJ2-5; D ambiguous. The length of the CDR3 is 13 residues. V was cut by 2 bases and J by 5 bases, with 9 bases left in between. Germline loops: CDR1 MGHRA, CDR2 YSYEKL. The CDR3 region has the DNA TGCGCCAGCAGCCAATCAGGATGGGAGACCCAGTACTTC. Translated, it gives CASSQSGWETQYF.

The chain employs TRBV14 and TRBJ2-5; TRBD2 matches 12 bases. Trimming cost V 2 bases and J 7 bases; bases outside gene matches: 11. Germline V gene sequence: CDR1 SGHDN, CDR2 FVKESK. This CDR3 region has 17 residues. As DNA, the CDR3 is TGTGCCAGCAGCCAACTCACTAGCGGGGGGCCCCTGGGGACCCAGTACTTC. As protein: CASSQLTSGGPLGTQYF.